The entry that follows covers one TCR beta chain sequence. This CDR3 comprises 17 residues. CDR1 and CDR2 from the germline V gene are SGHVS and FNYEAQ. J lost 4 bases, V lost 5 bases, and 11 bases had no gene match. The sample comes from a study of control samples from healthy donors and cancer patients. Produced via immunoSEQ multiplex PCR; TCRdb's table is partial and in-frame only. This sample carries approximately 100,000 clones, roughly 90% of them seen once, and the ten largest clones take about 19%. Sequenced sample: PBMCs. The clonotype was recovered from a man between 60 and 70 years old with lung cancer. The chain links TRBV7-6 to TRBJ1-6; 7 positions agree with TRBD1. The CDR3 nucleotides read TGTGCCAGCAGCCGGGGACAGACCGGGGGGTATAATTCACCCCTCCACTTT. Protein: CASSRGQTGGYNSPLHF.